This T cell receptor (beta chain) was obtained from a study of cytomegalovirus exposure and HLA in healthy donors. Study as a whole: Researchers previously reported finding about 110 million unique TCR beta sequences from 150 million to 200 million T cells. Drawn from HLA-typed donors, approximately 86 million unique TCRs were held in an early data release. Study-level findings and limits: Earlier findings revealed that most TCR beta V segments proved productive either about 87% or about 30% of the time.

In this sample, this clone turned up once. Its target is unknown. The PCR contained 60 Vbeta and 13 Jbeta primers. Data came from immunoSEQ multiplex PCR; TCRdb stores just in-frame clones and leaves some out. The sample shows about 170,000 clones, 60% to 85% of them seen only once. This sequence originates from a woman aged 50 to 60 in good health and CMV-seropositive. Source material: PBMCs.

The CDR3 reads CASSAYPTRAPDTQYF. As DNA, the CDR3 is TGTGCCAGCAGCGCATACCCAACTAGGGCCCCCGATACGCAGTATTTT. This chain uses TRBV7-2 with TRBJ2-3; D may be TRBD2 (5 bases). V lost 5 bases to trimming and J lost 6 bases, with 21 bases between them. Per germline, CDR1 SGHTA and CDR2 FQGNSA. This CDR3 spans 16 amino acids. The whole variable domain, remainder taken from reference TRBV7-2 and TRBJ2-3, is GAGVSQSPSNKVTEKGKDVELRCDPISGHTALYWYRQSLGQGLEFLIYFQGNSAPDKSGLPSDRFSAERTGGSVSTLTIQRTQQEDSAVYLCASSAYPTRAPDTQYFGPGTRLTVL.